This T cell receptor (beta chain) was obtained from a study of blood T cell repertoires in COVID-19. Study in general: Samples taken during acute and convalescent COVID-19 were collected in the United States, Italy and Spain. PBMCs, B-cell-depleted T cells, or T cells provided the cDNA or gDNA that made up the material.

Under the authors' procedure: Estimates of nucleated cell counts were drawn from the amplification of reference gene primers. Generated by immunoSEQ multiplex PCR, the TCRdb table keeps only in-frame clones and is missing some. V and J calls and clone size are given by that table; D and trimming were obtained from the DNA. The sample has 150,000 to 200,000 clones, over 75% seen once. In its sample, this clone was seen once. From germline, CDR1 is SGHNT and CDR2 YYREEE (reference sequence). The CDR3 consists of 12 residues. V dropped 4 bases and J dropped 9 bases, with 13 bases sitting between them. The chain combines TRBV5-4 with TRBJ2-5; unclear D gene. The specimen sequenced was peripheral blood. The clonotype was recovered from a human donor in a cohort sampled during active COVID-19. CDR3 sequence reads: CASSEPPAAQYF. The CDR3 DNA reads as TGTGCCAGCAGCGAACCCCCTGCGGCCCAGTACTTC.